The entry below describes one T cell receptor (beta chain). The antigen remains undetermined. Though nominally healthy at sampling, donors likely had unrecorded immune exposures. This record belongs to a study of cytomegalovirus exposure and HLA in healthy donors. PCR amplification relied on 60 Vbeta primers (plus 13 Jbeta primers). Sequencing used immunoSEQ multiplex PCR; TCRdb keeps in-frame clones, though not all of them. The sample includes approximately 160,000 clones, about 82% of them seen just once. The CDR3 has 14 residues. Regarding the study as a whole: Rates of TCR association differed by HLA locus in a later analysis, with DRB1 highest and HLA-C lowest. According to a later analysis, most TCR beta chains associated with CMV appeared HLA-restricted.

The receptor's source is a woman between 18 and 29 years old in good health and CMV-seronegative. Sequencing used PBMCs. This chain connects TRBV12-1 to TRBJ1-5; the table's D call of TRBD1 was not tested on the DNA. TRBV12-1 is annotated as a pseudogene. The CDR3 here is CASSFGGKGQPQHF. The DNA of the CDR3 is TGTGCCAGCAGCTTTGGAGGTAAGGGGCAGCCCCAGCATTTT.